This T cell receptor (beta chain) was retrieved from a study of cytomegalovirus exposure and HLA in healthy donors. Looking at the study overall: Unique TCRs from HLA-typed donors, 70 million to 85 million of them, were held in an early data release. Study results and caveats: Trimming of TCR beta V- and J-genes showed a link, identified in a later analysis, to a missense DCLRE1C variant.

This clone was counted between two and nine times. Its specificity is not known. Vbeta (60) and Jbeta (13) primers were used in the PCR. Clones were read by immunoSEQ multiplex PCR, and TCRdb kept only the in-frame ones, dropping some. This sample carries 120,000 or so clones, under 20% of them seen once, and the ten largest clones take about 2.6%. This CDR3 region has 14 residues. Germline CDR1 reads MNHNS; CDR2 reads SASEGT. V was clipped by 0 bases and J by 3 bases, with 9 bases between them. The source is a female donor in good health and CMV-seropositive. The chain carries TRBV6-1 and TRBJ2-7, with D perhaps matching TRBD1 (5 bases). Sequencing used PBMCs. CDR3 DNA sequence: TGTGCCAGCAGTGAAGCTCAGGGCGGCTACGAGCAGTACTTC. This encodes CASSEAQGGYEQYF.